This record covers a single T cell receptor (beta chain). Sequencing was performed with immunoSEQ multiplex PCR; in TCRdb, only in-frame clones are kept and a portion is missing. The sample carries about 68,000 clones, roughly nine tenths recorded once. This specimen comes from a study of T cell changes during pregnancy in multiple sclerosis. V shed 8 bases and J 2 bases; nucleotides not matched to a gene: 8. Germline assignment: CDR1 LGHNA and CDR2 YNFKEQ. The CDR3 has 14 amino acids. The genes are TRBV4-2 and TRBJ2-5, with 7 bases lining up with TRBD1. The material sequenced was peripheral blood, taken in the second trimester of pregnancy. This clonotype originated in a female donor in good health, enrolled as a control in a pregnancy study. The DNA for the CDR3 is TGTGCCAGCTCGGACAGGTCTGAGCAAGAGACCCAGTACTTC. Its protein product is CASSDRSEQETQYF.